Shown below are 24 T cell receptor beta chains from a single sample sequenced in a study of blood T cell repertoires in COVID-19. This table comes from immunoSEQ multiplex PCR, and its TCRdb copy is limited to in-frame clones, with some not included. The sample lists around 170,000 clones; around 86% were seen once. The sequenced sample consisted of peripheral blood. The receptors shown here come from a man aged 55 to 70 with COVID-19, enrolled during active disease.

This sequence joins TRBV19 and TRBJ1-2; TRBD1 matches at 7 bases. This CDR3 is built from 14 residues. V gave up 7 bases and J gave up 7 bases; unmatched junction bases: 12. In germline, CDR1 is LNHDA, CDR2 SQIVND (reference sequence). CDR3 region: CASNPVDRPGGYTF. Here the CDR3 DNA reads TGTGCCAGTAACCCCGTGGACAGGCCGGGTGGCTACACCTTC.

V gene TRBV11-2 combines with J gene TRBJ1-1; D is perhaps TRBD1 (6 bases). Germline CDR1 reads SGHAT; CDR2 reads FQNNGV. The V and J ends lost 4 bases and 5 bases respectively, with 11 bases between them. CDR3 length equals 13 residues. The CDR3 loop is CASSSGQGTEAFF. The CDR3 DNA reads TGTGCCAGCAGCTCAGGTCAGGGGACTGAAGCTTTCTTT.

This sequence joins TRBV19 and TRBJ2-1, with 11 bases fitting TRBD2. With 6 bases clipped from V and 6 bases from J, the junction kept 7 bases outside the gene matches. The V gene's germline CDR1 is LNHDA and CDR2 SQIVND (reference sequence). CDR3 length: 15 amino acids. CDR3 sequence: CASRTTSGSFNEQFF. The CDR3 DNA sequence: TGTGCCAGTAGGACAACTAGCGGGAGTTTCAATGAGCAGTTCTTC.

CDR3: CASSNINGGQGRRTEAFF. The CDR3 DNA reads as TGTGCCAGCAGTAACATCAATGGGGGACAGGGGAGAAGGACTGAAGCTTTCTTT. The chain joins TRBV6-2 or TRBV6-3 to TRBJ1-1; 10 bases match TRBD1. The CDR3 loop spans 18 amino acids. The germline V gene has CDR1 MNHEY and CDR2 SVGEGT. V dropped 5 bases and J dropped 5; count of bases not matched to a gene: 17.

The chain recombines TRBV24-1 with TRBJ1-1; the D is unclear. CDR3 size: 15 residues. The V and J ends lost 2 bases and 0 bases respectively, with 9 bases between them. Looked up from germline, CDR1 is KGHDR and CDR2 is SFDVKD. The CDR3: CATSDSQLLNTEAFF. CDR3 coding DNA: TGTGCCACCAGTGATTCGCAACTATTGAACACTGAAGCTTTCTTT.

The genes are TRBV24-1 and TRBJ1-1; TRBD1 matches at 7 bases. This CDR3 is built from 15 residues. Germline CDR1 and CDR2: KGHDR and SFDVKD. The trim removed 3 bases at V and 1 base at J, leaving 4 bases unmatched. The CDR3 sequence: CATSDHRGRNTEAFF. The CDR3 nucleotides are TGTGCCACCAGTGATCACAGGGGTAGGAACACTGAAGCTTTCTTT.

This clone was recorded only once. The chain carries TRBV10-3 and TRBJ2-2; 11 bases align to TRBD2. The germline V gene has CDR1 ENHRY and CDR2 SYGVKD. This CDR3 is built from 19 residues. V dropped 4 bases and J dropped 7; count of bases not matched to a gene: 17. In DNA, the CDR3 is TGTGCCATCAGTGCCGGCCCCCACCGACTAGCGGGGCGGGACGGGGAGCTGTTTTTT. Its protein product is CAISAGPHRLAGRDGELFF.

The V gene is TRBV28, the J gene TRBJ2-2, with 8 positions matching TRBD1. The ends lost 3 bases at V and 7 bases at J; junction bases unmatched: 7. Per germline, CDR1 MDHEN and CDR2 SYDVKM. This CDR3 is 15 amino acids long. CDR3 loop: CASSFQTGAVGELFF. The CDR3 DNA reads as TGTGCCAGCAGTTTCCAGACAGGGGCCGTCGGGGAGCTGTTTTTT.

The CDR3 sequence is CASSLARLAEAFF. The CDR3 DNA sequence: TGTGCCAGCAGCTTAGCCAGGCTGGCTGAAGCTTTCTTT. The chain recombines TRBV7-9 with TRBJ1-1; D is uncertain. This CDR3 region has 13 residues. V lost 0 bases, J lost 6 bases, and 8 bases lay in between. CDR1 and CDR2 (germline): SEHNR, FQNEAQ (reference sequence).

This chain connects TRBV5-5 to TRBJ1-1; 10 bases are a match to TRBD1. After removal of 3 bases from V and 1 base from J, the junction contained 3 bases not matched to a gene. The CDR3 contains 15 residues. Germline loops: CDR1 SGHKS, CDR2 YYEKEE (reference sequence). The CDR3 bases are TGTGCCAGCAGCTGGGGACAGGGGCAGAACACTGAAGCTTTCTTT. Protein: CASSWGQGQNTEAFF.

The CDR3 nucleotides are TGTGCCAGCAGCCGGTGGGGACTGGACACTGAAGCTTTCTTT. This sequence encodes CASSRWGLDTEAFF. V usage is TRBV5-8 and J usage is TRBJ1-1, with D possibly matching TRBD1 (5 bases). Germline V lookup: CDR1 SGHTS, CDR2 YDEGEE. The CDR3 totals 14 residues. Trimming took 4 bases from V and 3 from J, leaving 13 bases between them.

In this sample, this clone turned up once. The chain combines TRBV15 with TRBJ1-6; TRBD1 agrees at 8 bases. The CDR3 consists of 14 residues. The V gene end was trimmed by 9 bases and the J gene end by 7 bases; junction bases not matched to a gene: 8. Looked up from germline, CDR1 is LNHNV and CDR2 is YYDKDF (reference sequence). The CDR3 sequence is CATNRQGWNSPLHF. CDR3 nucleotides: TGTGCCACTAATCGACAGGGGTGGAATTCACCCCTCCACTTT.

This chain uses TRBV19 with TRBJ1-1; 8 bases fit TRBD1. The CDR3 is 14 amino acids. Germline V gives CDR1 LNHDA, CDR2 SQIVND (reference sequence). The ends lost 5 bases at V and 11 bases at J; junction bases unmatched: 13. The CDR3 reads CASSFGSEQGVAFF. The CDR3 bases are TGTGCCAGTAGTTTCGGGTCGGAACAGGGGGTTGCTTTCTTT.

In this sample, this clone turned up a few times. V and J are TRBV27 and TRBJ2-5; weak D call: TRBD1 (6 bases). The CDR3 loop spans 15 amino acids. Germline V gives CDR1 MNHEY, CDR2 SMNVEV (reference sequence). Between the trimmed V and J ends, which lost 1 base and 2 bases, there was a span of 11 bases. DNA of the CDR3: TGTGCCAGCAGTTTATACCCGGACAGACAAGAGACCCAGTACTTC. This translates into CASSLYPDRQETQYF.

CDR3 sequence (DNA): TGCGCCAGCAGCTTGGCCGGTGACAGGGTTAATGAAAAACTGTTTTTT. It codes for CASSLAGDRVNEKLFF. V is TRBV5-1 and J is TRBJ1-4; 7 bases fit TRBD1. Germline values: CDR1 SGHRS, CDR2 YFSETQ. V shed 0 bases, J shed 4 bases, and the junction held 6 bases outside the gene matches. This CDR3 contains 16 residues.

The chain has TRBV21-1 and TRBJ2-7; the D call of TRBD2 is as the table states it, not checked on the DNA. TRBV21-1 is a pseudogene segment. The CDR3 is made up of 15 amino acids. As DNA, the CDR3 is TGTGCCAGCAGCAGAACTAGCGGGAGGGCCTACGAGCAGTACTTC. Its protein is CASSRTSGRAYEQYF.

The V gene is TRBV6-6, the J gene TRBJ1-1; the match to TRBD1 covers 9 bases. J was trimmed by 11 bases and V by 6 bases; bases with no gene match: 13. The germline V gene has CDR1 MNHNY and CDR2 SVGAGI (reference sequence). The CDR3 loop spans 14 amino acids. CDR3 coding DNA: TGTGCCAGCAGACCCGGGACAGGGACCTTTGTGGCTTTCTTT. It translates to CASRPGTGTFVAFF.

The chain recombines TRBV6-5 with TRBJ1-2; possible D gene TRBD1, 5 bases. Germline CDR1 reads MNHEY; CDR2 reads SVGAGI. CDR3 length: 12 residues. Between the trimmed V and J ends, which lost 4 bases and 10 bases, there was a span of 13 bases. The CDR3 here is CASSSWEGIYTF. CDR3 DNA sequence: TGTGCCAGCAGTTCCTGGGAGGGGATCTACACCTTC.

The chain recombines TRBV27 with TRBJ2-1; 7 bases fit TRBD2. J lost 2 bases, V lost 6 bases, and 13 bases had no gene match. Germline CDR1 is MNHEY and CDR2 is SMNVEV (reference sequence). The CDR3 extends over 17 amino acids. CDR3 region: CASSRYASGKPYNEQFF. In DNA, the CDR3 is TGTGCCAGCAGCCGGTACGCTAGCGGTAAACCCTACAATGAGCAGTTCTTC.

This clone was seen a single time. The V and J genes are TRBV5-1 and TRBJ1-3, with no clear D. Trimming stripped 0 bases from V and 3 bases from J, with 7 bases between. Germline V lookup: CDR1 SGHRS, CDR2 YFSETQ. This CDR3 is 14 amino acids long. CDR3 in DNA: TGCGCCAGCAGCTTGGCGGGGAATGGAAACACCATATATTTT. Encoded protein: CASSLAGNGNTIYF.

The chain couples TRBV24-1 to TRBJ2-5, with D unclear. The V and J ends lost 4 bases and 3 bases respectively, with 11 bases between them. CDR3 length: 14 residues. From germline, CDR1 is KGHDR and CDR2 SFDVKD. The DNA for the CDR3 is TGTGCCACCAGTGACCCACCCGCGGAAGAGACCCAGTACTTC. Encoded protein: CATSDPPAEETQYF.

The chain combines TRBV4-1 with TRBJ1-1, with D maybe TRBD1 (6 bases). Looked up from germline, CDR1 is MGHRA and CDR2 is YSYEKL. The CDR3 length is 15 residues. V was pared by 4 bases and J by 3 bases, with 15 bases between. This CDR3 reads CASSPPTGAYTEAFF. The CDR3, as DNA: TGCGCCAGCAGCCCGCCGACAGGAGCGTACACTGAAGCTTTCTTT.

This rearrangement joins TRBV7-2 to TRBJ1-2; TRBD1 agrees at 7 bases. Germline V lookup: CDR1 SGHTA, CDR2 FQGNSA. The length of the CDR3 is 14 residues. Unmatched junction bases numbered 2, after V lost 2 bases and J lost 2 bases. CDR3 coding DNA: TGTGCCAGCAGCTTAAAGACAGGGAACTATGGCTACACCTTC. This sequence encodes CASSLKTGNYGYTF.

In this sample, this clone turned up a few times. The J gene is TRBJ1-1, the V gene TRBV7-8; 7 bases map to TRBD1. The J segment lost 0 bases and the V segment lost 3 bases, leaving 4 bases of the junction unmatched. The CDR3 has 15 amino acids. Per germline, CDR1 SGHVS and CDR2 FQNEAQ. As DNA, the CDR3 is TGTGCCAGCAGCTTCATTACAGGGGTGAACACTGAAGCTTTCTTT. Protein: CASSFITGVNTEAFF.